This TCR beta chain was sequenced during a study of OX40 agonist ivuxolimab in advanced cancers. Overall study findings and caveats: With doses of 0.1-3.0 mg/kg, partial responders showed among the lowest clonal expansion. Nonresponders included some who also had low normalized T-cell clonal expansion.

CDR1 and CDR2 (germline): ENHRY, SYGVKD. This CDR3 has 15 residues. The ends were cut back, 10 bases at V and 3 bases at J, with 21 bases in the middle. Comments on this clone: Its antigen is unidentified.

Libraries were prepared by immunoSEQ multiplex PCR; TCRdb keeps only in-frame clonotypes and omits some of them. The data contain 73,000 or so clones, about 88% of them singletons. Source: CD4+ or CD8+ T cells sorted from blood, taken in a trial of the OX40 agonist ivuxolimab. The chain carries TRBV10-3 and TRBJ2-5; a weak D match, TRBD1 (6 bases). The clonotype comes from an adult with an advanced solid tumor such as melanoma, head and neck, liver or kidney cancer. CDR3 in DNA: TGTGCCACCGCGTCAGGTGGTTCAGGGGAAGAGACCCAGTACTTC. Translated, it gives CATASGGSGEETQYF.